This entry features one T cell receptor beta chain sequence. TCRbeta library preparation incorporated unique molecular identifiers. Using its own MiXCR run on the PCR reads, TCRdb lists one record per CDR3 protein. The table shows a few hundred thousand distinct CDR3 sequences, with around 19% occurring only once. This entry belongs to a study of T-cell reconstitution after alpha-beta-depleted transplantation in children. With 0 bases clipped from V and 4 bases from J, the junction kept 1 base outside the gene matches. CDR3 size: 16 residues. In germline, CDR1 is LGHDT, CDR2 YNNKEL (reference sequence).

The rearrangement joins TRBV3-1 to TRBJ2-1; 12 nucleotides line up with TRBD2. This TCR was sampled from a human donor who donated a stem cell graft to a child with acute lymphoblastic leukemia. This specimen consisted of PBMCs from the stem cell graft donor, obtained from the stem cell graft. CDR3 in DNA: TGTGCCAGCAGCCAAGATGGACTAGCGGGATACAATGAGCAGTTCTTC. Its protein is CASSQDGLAGYNEQFF.